The entry that follows covers one T cell receptor (beta chain) sequence. What it binds is unknown. The data were taken from a study of T cell responses to AZD1222 COVID-19 vaccine. Study-wide points: Just a handful of AZD1222 recipients tested seropositive at baseline. An increase in Spike-specific TCR breadth and depth was observed after two AZD1222 doses.

Germline CDR1 reads MNHEY; CDR2 reads SMNVEV (reference sequence). The CDR3 runs 14 residues. J lost 6 bases, V lost 7 bases, and 11 bases had no gene match. Clones were sequenced by immunoSEQ multiplex PCR, and TCRdb holds only the in-frame ones, with some missing. The profile shows approximately 150,000 clones, roughly 90% of them singletons. Recipients boosted at about 4 weeks or about 12 weeks are pooled. The sequencing used peripheral blood, collected 28 days after the second AZD1222 dose. The origin of this receptor is an adult who received the AZD1222 COVID-19 vaccine. The rearrangement joins TRBV27 to TRBJ2-7, with 8 nucleotides matching TRBD1. The CDR3 bases are TGTGCCAGCACTATGACAGGGGCTTTGGGCGAGCAGTACTTC. Protein sequence: CASTMTGALGEQYF.